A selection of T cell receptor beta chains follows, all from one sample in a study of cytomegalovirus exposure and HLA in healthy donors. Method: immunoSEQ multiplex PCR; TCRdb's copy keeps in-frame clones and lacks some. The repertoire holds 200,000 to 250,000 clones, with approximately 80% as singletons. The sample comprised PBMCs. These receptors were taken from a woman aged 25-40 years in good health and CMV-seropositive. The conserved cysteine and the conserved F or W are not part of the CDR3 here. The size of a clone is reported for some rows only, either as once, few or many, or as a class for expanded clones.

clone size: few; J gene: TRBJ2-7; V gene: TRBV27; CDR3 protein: ASKSAENLGEQY
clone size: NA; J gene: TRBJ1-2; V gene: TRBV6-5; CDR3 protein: ASSFTGVGYT
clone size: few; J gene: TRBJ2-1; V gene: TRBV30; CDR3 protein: AWSVHAAEF
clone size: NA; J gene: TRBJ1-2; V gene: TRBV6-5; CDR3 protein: ASSLWTGAPSGYT
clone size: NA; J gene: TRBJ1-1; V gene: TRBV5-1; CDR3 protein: ASSLRPSTEAF
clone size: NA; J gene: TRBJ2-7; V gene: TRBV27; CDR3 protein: ASSFGGDAYEQY
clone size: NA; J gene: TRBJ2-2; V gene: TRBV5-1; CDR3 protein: ASSSPRGGSNTGELF
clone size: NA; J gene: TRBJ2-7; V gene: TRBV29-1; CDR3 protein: SVAKWDPQRNYEQY
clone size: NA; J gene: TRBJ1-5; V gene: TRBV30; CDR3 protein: AWSVLGNSNQPQH
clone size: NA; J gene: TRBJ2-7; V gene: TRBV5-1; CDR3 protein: ASSLAIMDTDYEQY
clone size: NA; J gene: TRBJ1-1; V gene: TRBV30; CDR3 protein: AWSVSLPGTEAF
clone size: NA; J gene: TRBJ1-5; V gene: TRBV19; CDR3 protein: ASSTGRSNQPQH
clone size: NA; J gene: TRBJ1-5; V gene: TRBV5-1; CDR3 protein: ASSLGQGDQPQH
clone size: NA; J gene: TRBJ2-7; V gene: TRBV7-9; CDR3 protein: ASTPLRGASYEQY
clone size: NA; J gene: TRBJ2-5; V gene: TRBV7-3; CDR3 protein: ASSLTAGPQETQY
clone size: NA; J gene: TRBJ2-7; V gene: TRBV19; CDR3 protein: ASSIRLRDRAAEQY
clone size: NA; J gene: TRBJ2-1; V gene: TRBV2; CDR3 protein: ASQMDRGEVWF
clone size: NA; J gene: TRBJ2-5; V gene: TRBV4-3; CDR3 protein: ASSQLQGETQY
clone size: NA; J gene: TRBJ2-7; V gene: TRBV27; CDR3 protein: ASSLSVSGSYEQY
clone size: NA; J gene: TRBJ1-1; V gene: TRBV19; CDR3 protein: ASSIDLSTGRNTEAF
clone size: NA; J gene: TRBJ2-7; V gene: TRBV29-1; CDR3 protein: SVVRTGGGRYEQY
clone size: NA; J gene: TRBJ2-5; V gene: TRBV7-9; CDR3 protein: ASSLLAERLQETQY
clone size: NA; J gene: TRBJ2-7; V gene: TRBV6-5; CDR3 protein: ASSGQQESYEQY
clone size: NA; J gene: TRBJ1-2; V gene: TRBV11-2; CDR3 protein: ASSSTTGTYGYT
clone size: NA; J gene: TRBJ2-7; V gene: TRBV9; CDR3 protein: ASSVNSRTGNEQY
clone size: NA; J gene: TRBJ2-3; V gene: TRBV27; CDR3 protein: ASSPSTDTQY